This is a list of T cell receptor beta chains from one sample in a study. TCRdb re-derived calls from the RT-PCR reads in MiXCR, one entry per CDR3 protein. The repertoire includes about 680,000 distinct CDR3 sequences, more than 13% of them detected once, and roughly 3.9% sits in the top ten. Sequencing was performed on memory CD4+ T cells from blood. All receptors come from a female donor in good health, serving as a healthy control. CDR3s include the opening cysteine and the closing phenylalanine or tryptophan. The D gene is left open where the match is weak. For some rows the clone size is stated as once, few or many, or as a class when expanded; others skip it.

clone_size,d_call,v_call,j_call,cdr3_aa,cdr3_nt
few,NA,TRBV20-1,TRBJ2-7,CSARPGTQPTYEQYF,TGCAGTGCTAGACCCGGGACTCAACCTACCTACGAGCAGTACTTC
NA,NA,TRBV30,TRBJ1-5,CAWSVQSGGQPQHF,TGTGCCTGGAGTGTCCAGTCAGGAGGTCAGCCCCAGCATTTT
NA,NA,TRBV28,TRBJ2-7,CASSWGHGNEQYF,TGTGCCAGCAGTTGGGGGCACGGGAACGAGCAGTACTTC
few,NA,TRBV6-7,TRBJ1-1,CASSSRTDNTEAFF,TGTGCCAGCAGCTCTAGAACCGACAACACTGAAGCTTTCTTT
many,NA,TRBV7-2,TRBJ2-1,CASSLNRDSYNEQFF,TGTGCCAGCAGCCTAAACCGGGACTCCTACAATGAGCAGTTCTTC
few,TRBD2,TRBV20-1,TRBJ2-3,CSAKAGVGTDTQYF,TGCAGTGCTAAGGCGGGAGTGGGCACAGATACGCAGTATTTT
NA,NA,TRBV12-3/TRBV12-4,TRBJ2-5,CASTRQGGETQYF,TGTGCCAGCACCCGACAGGGAGGAGAGACCCAGTACTTC
many,NA,TRBV10-3,TRBJ2-1,CAISGSTGEQFF,TGTGCCATCAGTGGATCAACTGGTGAGCAGTTCTTC
few,NA,TRBV7-2,TRBJ2-5,CASSRTGRVETQYF,TGTGCCAGCAGCCGGACAGGGAGGGTAGAGACCCAGTACTTC
few,NA,TRBV5-1,TRBJ1-4,CASSFSGTGSEKLFF,TGCGCCAGCAGCTTTTCCGGGACTGGAAGTGAAAAACTGTTTTTT
many,NA,TRBV7-8,TRBJ2-3,CASSPSPLVTDTQYF,TGTGCCAGCAGCCCCTCCCCGTTAGTCACAGATACGCAGTATTTT
NA,NA,TRBV9,TRBJ2-5,CASSARGTRETQYF,TGTGCCAGCAGCGCCCGGGGGACCCGGGAGACCCAGTACTTC
many,NA,TRBV5-5,TRBJ1-5,CASSLAPSNQPQHF,TGTGCCAGCAGCTTGGCCCCGTCGAATCAGCCCCAGCATTTT
few,NA,TRBV4-3,TRBJ2-3,CASSQEEGPTDTQYF,TGCGCCAGCAGCCAAGAGGAGGGACCCACAGATACGCAGTATTTT
NA,NA,TRBV4-3,TRBJ1-4,CASSQEATPSGEKLFF,TGCGCCAGCAGCCAAGAGGCGACCCCATCGGGTGAAAAACTGTTTTTT
once,TRBD1,TRBV5-1,TRBJ2-1,CASNRDRGNNEQFF,TGCGCCAGCAACCGGGACAGGGGGAACAATGAGCAGTTCTTC
few,TRBD1,TRBV7-2,TRBJ1-5,CASSHGQANQPQHF,TGTGCCAGCAGCCATGGACAGGCAAATCAGCCCCAGCATTTT
few,NA,TRBV14,TRBJ2-5,CASSQRDLQETQYF,TGTGCCAGCAGCCAACGGGACTTACAAGAGACCCAGTACTTC
many,TRBD2,TRBV5-1,TRBJ2-1,CASSSSLAGVANEQFF,TGCGCCAGCAGCTCCTCTCTAGCGGGAGTGGCGAATGAGCAGTTCTTC
few,NA,TRBV12-3/TRBV12-4,TRBJ1-1,CASRPLQGSRSTEAFF,TGTGCCAGCAGGCCCTTACAGGGATCCCGTAGCACTGAAGCTTTCTTT
few,TRBD2,TRBV7-8,TRBJ2-7,CASSLAGGTRNIHEQYF,TGTGCCAGCAGCTTAGCGGGCGGGACTAGGAATATCCACGAGCAGTACTTC
NA,TRBD2,TRBV20-1,TRBJ2-1,CSARGSGRLNEQFF,TGCAGTGCTAGAGGTAGCGGGAGGCTAAATGAGCAGTTCTTC
NA,NA,TRBV4-2,TRBJ2-2,CASSQAAQSGKLFF,TGTGCCAGCAGCCAAGCGGCCCAATCCGGGAAGCTGTTTTTT
many,NA,TRBV6-2/TRBV6-3,TRBJ1-2,CASSSLGGYTF,TGTGCCAGCAGTTCCCTTGGTGGCTACACCTTC
few,NA,TRBV24-1,TRBJ2-1,CATSDSPGSGTDINEQFF,TGTGCCACCAGTGATTCCCCGGGGTCCGGGACTGATATCAATGAGCAGTTCTTC
few,TRBD2,TRBV7-2,TRBJ2-2,CASSSIAGTGDTGELFF,TGTGCCAGCAGCTCCATAGCGGGAACGGGGGACACCGGGGAGCTGTTTTTT
few,TRBD1,TRBV5-4,TRBJ2-1,CASSPDWGTGAQFF,TGTGCCAGCAGCCCCGACTGGGGGACAGGGGCGCAGTTCTTC
many,TRBD2,TRBV5-1,TRBJ2-1,CASSSGTRGNEQFF,TGCGCCAGCAGCTCCGGGACTAGGGGTAATGAGCAGTTCTTC
few,NA,TRBV20-1,TRBJ2-7,CSAGTPGTYEQYF,TGCAGTGCTGGGACTCCAGGGACCTACGAGCAGTACTTC
NA,NA,TRBV7-2,TRBJ2-1,CASSPSGGREFF,TGTGCCAGCAGCCCGTCAGGAGGTAGAGAGTTCTTC
few,TRBD1,TRBV12-3/TRBV12-4,TRBJ2-1,CASSLAGGEYNEQFF,TGTGCCAGCAGTTTAGCAGGGGGCGAGTACAATGAGCAGTTCTTC
few,TRBD1,TRBV30,TRBJ2-1,CACMTGSRYNEQFF,TGTGCCTGTATGACAGGGAGTCGGTACAATGAGCAGTTCTTC
many,NA,TRBV12-3/TRBV12-4,TRBJ2-3,CASSPTTDSSTDTQYF,TGTGCCAGCAGTCCGACTACGGACTCTAGCACAGATACGCAGTATTTT
many,NA,TRBV6-5,TRBJ1-2,CASSSTGTNHFLTGYTF,TGTGCCAGCAGCTCAACCGGGACCAATCACTTCCTGACTGGCTACACCTTC
many,NA,TRBV20-1,TRBJ2-3,CSARKDSDTQYF,TGCAGTGCTAGAAAAGACTCGGATACGCAGTATTTT
many,NA,TRBV18,TRBJ1-1,CASSPRREDEAFF,TGTGCCAGCTCACCACGGAGGGAGGATGAAGCTTTCTTT
few,TRBD1,TRBV20-1,TRBJ1-5,CSAIRDRVQVQPQHF,TGCAGTGCTATTCGGGACAGGGTTCAGGTCCAGCCCCAGCATTTT
few,NA,TRBV7-9,TRBJ1-2,CASSLVEDYGYTF,TGTGCCAGCAGCTTAGTGGAGGACTATGGCTACACCTTC
many,TRBD1,TRBV29-1,TRBJ1-4,CSVVLPGQAEKLFF,TGCAGCGTTGTCCTACCCGGACAGGCCGAGAAACTGTTTTTT
many,NA,TRBV28,TRBJ2-6,CASSLPGANVLTF,TGTGCCAGCAGTTTGCCAGGGGCCAACGTCCTGACTTTC
many,NA,TRBV5-1,TRBJ2-2,CASSPNSRDSTGELFF,TGCGCCAGCAGCCCAAATTCCCGGGACTCCACAGGGGAGCTGTTTTTT
few,TRBD1,TRBV27,TRBJ1-4,CASSRFMQGVDEKLFF,TGTGCCAGCAGTCGATTTATGCAGGGGGTAGATGAAAAACTGTTTTTT
NA,NA,TRBV7-8,TRBJ2-5,CASSLAGAPVAQYF,TGTGCCAGCAGCTTAGCGGGGGCCCCAGTGGCCCAGTACTTC
few,NA,TRBV6-5,TRBJ1-2,CASSTRERYGYTF,TGTGCCAGCAGTACCCGGGAGAGGTATGGCTACACCTTC
NA,NA,TRBV20-1,TRBJ1-2,CSASDNSTGGYTF,TGCAGTGCTAGCGACAACAGTACGGGTGGCTACACCTTC
few,NA,TRBV20-1,TRBJ1-2,CSASTESYGYTF,TGCAGTGCTAGTACTGAAAGCTATGGCTACACCTTC
NA,TRBD2,TRBV6-1,TRBJ2-7,CASNRGTGGAYEQYF,TGTGCCAGCAATCGCGGGACCGGGGGGGCCTACGAGCAGTACTTC
many,NA,TRBV20-1,TRBJ2-3,CSVIAEHTDTQYF,TGCAGTGTTATCGCGGAACACACAGATACGCAGTATTTT
many,TRBD1,TRBV27,TRBJ2-5,CASRLRGLPETQYF,TGTGCCAGCAGACTCAGGGGGCTCCCAGAGACCCAGTACTTC
NA,TRBD2,TRBV9,TRBJ2-1,CASSAGSGGVDNEQFF,TGTGCCAGCAGCGCCGGGAGCGGGGGGGTAGACAATGAGCAGTTCTTC
NA,TRBD1,TRBV28,TRBJ2-6,CASSWDSSGANVLTF,TGTGCCAGCAGTTGGGACAGCTCTGGGGCCAACGTCCTGACTTTC
few,NA,TRBV7-2,TRBJ1-2,CASSLGLRAGYGYTF,TGTGCCAGCAGCTTAGGGCTCAGGGCCGGGTATGGCTACACCTTC
NA,NA,TRBV7-2,TRBJ2-7,CASRPLTASYEQYF,TGTGCCAGCAGGCCACTCACAGCCTCCTACGAGCAGTACTTC
few,NA,TRBV5-5,TRBJ2-1,CASSFRAVSSYNEQFF,TGTGCCAGCAGCTTCCGAGCGGTGAGCTCCTACAATGAGCAGTTCTTC
few,TRBD2,TRBV6-5,TRBJ2-3,CASSSWTSGSWDTQYF,TGTGCCAGCAGTTCCTGGACTAGCGGGAGTTGGGATACGCAGTATTTT
many,NA,TRBV20-1,TRBJ2-3,CSARDRVKGSTDTQYF,TGCAGTGCTAGAGATAGAGTTAAGGGAAGCACAGATACGCAGTATTTT
few,NA,TRBV4-3,TRBJ1-2,CASSQDFVGRGDGYTF,TGCGCCAGCAGCCAAGATTTCGTGGGTAGAGGAGATGGCTACACCTTC
many,TRBD1,TRBV20-1,TRBJ2-7,CSARARTGRPHEQYF,TGCAGTGCTAGAGCCCGGACAGGGCGCCCTCACGAGCAGTACTTC